Sequencing of this T cell receptor (beta chain) was carried out in a study of vaccination and CD4 T cells after COVID-19. Study information: Post-COVID samples had a sampling time that fell a median roughly 100 days after diagnosis (range 35 to 161). Post-vaccine specimens were obtained a median roughly 70 days after dose two (range 14 to 241).

Treatment described: roughly 11-day PBMC culture with coronavirus spike peptide pools or control peptides (ViraFEST assay). Those CD4+ T cells from the unexposed donor predate the COVID-19 pandemic (2011-2018). After expanding antigen-specific T cells with peptide pools, ViraFEST sequenced their TCRs. This clonotype came up a few times. The antigen is undetermined. An Oncomine TCR Beta short-read assay was used to sequence the DNA from cultured CD4+ T cells. TCRdb reprocessed the PCR reads with MiXCR, giving one entry per CDR3 protein. The table records more than 4,500 distinct CDR3 sequences, 25% to 30% of them present only once. Trimming took 5 bases from V and 9 from J, leaving 10 bases between them. CDR3 length: 12 residues. The germline V gene has CDR1 SGHNT and CDR2 YENEEA.

This TCR derives from a human donor in good health. V usage is TRBV11-3 and J usage is TRBJ2-2; D perhaps matches TRBD1 (6 bases). The material sequenced was CD4+ T cells from blood, cultured in vitro. CDR3 loop: CASSQGQRELFF. The CDR3 nucleotides read TGTGCCAGCAGCCAAGGACAGAGGGAGCTGTTTTTT.